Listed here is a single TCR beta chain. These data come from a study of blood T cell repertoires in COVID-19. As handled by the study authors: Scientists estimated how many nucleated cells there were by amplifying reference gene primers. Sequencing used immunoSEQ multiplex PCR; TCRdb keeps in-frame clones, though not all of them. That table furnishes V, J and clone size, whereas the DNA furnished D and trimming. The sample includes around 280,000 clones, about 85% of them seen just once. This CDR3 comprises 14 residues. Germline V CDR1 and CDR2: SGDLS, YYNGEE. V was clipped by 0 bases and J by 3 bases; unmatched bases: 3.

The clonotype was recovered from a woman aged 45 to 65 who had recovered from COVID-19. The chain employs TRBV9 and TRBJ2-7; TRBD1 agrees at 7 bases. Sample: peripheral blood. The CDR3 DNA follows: TGTGCCAGCAGCGTAGGACAGGGTGACTACGAGCAGTACTTC. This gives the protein CASSVGQGDYEQYF.